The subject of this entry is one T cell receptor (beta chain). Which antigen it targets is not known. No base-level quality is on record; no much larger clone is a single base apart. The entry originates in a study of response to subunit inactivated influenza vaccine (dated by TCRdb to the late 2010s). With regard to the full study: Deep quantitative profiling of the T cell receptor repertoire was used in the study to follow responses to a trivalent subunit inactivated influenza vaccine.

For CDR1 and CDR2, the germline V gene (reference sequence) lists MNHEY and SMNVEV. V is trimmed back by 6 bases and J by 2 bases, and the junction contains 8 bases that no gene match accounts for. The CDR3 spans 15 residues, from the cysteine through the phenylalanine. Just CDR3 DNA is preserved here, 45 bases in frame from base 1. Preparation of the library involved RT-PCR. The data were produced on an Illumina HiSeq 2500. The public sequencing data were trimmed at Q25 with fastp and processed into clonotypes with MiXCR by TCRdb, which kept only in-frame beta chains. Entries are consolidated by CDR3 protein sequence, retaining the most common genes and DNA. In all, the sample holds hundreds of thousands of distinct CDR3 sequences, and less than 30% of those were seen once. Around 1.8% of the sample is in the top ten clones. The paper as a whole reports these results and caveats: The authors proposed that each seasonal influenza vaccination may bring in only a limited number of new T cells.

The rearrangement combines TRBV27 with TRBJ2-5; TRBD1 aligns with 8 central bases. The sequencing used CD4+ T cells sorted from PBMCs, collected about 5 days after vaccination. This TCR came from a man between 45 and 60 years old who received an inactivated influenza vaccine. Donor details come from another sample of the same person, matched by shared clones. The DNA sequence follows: TGTGCCAGCAGCAGGACACGACAGGGGCAAGAGACCCAGTACTTC. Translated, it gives CASSRTRQGQETQYF.